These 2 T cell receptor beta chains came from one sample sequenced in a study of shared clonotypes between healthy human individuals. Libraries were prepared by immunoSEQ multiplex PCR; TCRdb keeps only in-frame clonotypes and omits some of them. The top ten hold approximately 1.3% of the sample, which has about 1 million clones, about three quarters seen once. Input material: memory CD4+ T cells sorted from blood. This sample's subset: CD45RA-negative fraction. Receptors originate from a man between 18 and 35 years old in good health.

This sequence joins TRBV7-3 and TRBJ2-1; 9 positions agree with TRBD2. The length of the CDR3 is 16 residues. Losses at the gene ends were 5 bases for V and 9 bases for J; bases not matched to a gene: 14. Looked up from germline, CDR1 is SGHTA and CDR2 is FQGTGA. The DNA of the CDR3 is TGTGCCAGCAGCCCGGGAACGGGACTAGCCCTTGGTGAGCAGTTCTTC. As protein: CASSPGTGLALGEQFF. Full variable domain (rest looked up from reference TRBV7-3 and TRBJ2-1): GAGVSQTPSNKVTEKGKYVELRCDPISGHTALYWYRQSLGQGPEFLIYFQGTGAADDSGLPNDRFFAVRPEGSVSTLKIQRTERGDSAVYLCASSPGTGLALGEQFFGPGTRLTVL.

CDR3 residues: CASSLALAGLGDTQYF. In nucleotides, the CDR3 is TGTGCCAGCAGCTTAGCCCTGGCAGGGCTTGGAGATACGCAGTATTTT. The chain links TRBV11-2 to TRBJ2-3, with D possibly TRBD1 on 5 matching bases. Trimming left V 1 base short and J 5 bases short, with 16 bases between. This CDR3 contains 16 residues. Germline V lookup: CDR1 SGHAT, CDR2 FQNNGV.